Listed here are 10 T cell receptor beta chains from one sample, sequenced in a study of blood T cell repertoires in COVID-19. Assay: immunoSEQ multiplex PCR; the TCRdb copy retains only in-frame clones and omits some. The table lists about 220,000 clones, roughly 90% of them singletons. The sequencing sample was made of PBMCs or T cells enriched from blood (not recorded which). The origin of the receptors is a woman aged 25 to 39 who had recovered from COVID-19.

This chain links TRBV6-2 or TRBV6-3 with TRBJ1-5; a weak D match, TRBD1 (6 bases). The V gene's germline CDR1 is MNHEY and CDR2 SVGEGT. This CDR3 region has 16 residues. Trimming took off 2 bases at V and 7 bases at J, with 18 bases between the two ends. The CDR3 DNA reads TGTGCCAGCAGTTACACCCCACACAGGGCTGGCCAGCCCCAGCATTTT. It codes for CASSYTPHRAGQPQHF.

The chain combines TRBV4-1 with TRBJ1-6; 7 bases line up with TRBD1. CDR3 length: 14 amino acids. From germline, CDR1 is MGHRA and CDR2 YSYEKL. V lost 4 bases to trimming and J lost 7 bases; unmatched junction nucleotides: 4. The CDR3 spells CASSLNRGNSPLHF. The CDR3 nucleotides are TGCGCCAGCAGCCTCAACAGGGGAAATTCACCCCTCCACTTT.

The rearrangement joins TRBV14 to TRBJ2-6; the match to TRBD1 covers 12 bases. The V segment lost 4 bases and the J segment 2 bases; nucleotides outside the gene matches: 9. The germline gives CDR1 SGHDN, CDR2 FVKESK. This CDR3 contains 19 residues. The CDR3, as DNA: TGTGCCAGCAGCCCTCGTCCGGGGACAGGGGGCGCTGGGGCCAACGTCCTGACTTTC. This translates into CASSPRPGTGGAGANVLTF. The whole variable domain, filled in from reference TRBV14 and TRBJ2-6, reads EAGVTQFPSHSVIEKGQTVTLRCDPISGHDNLYWYRRVMGKEIKFLLHFVKESKQDESGMPNNRFLAERTGGTYSTLKVQPAELEDSGVYFCASSPRPGTGGAGANVLTFGAGSRLTVL.

The chain links TRBV29-1 to TRBJ2-2; 7 bases are shared with TRBD1. The CDR3 runs to 15 residues. The germline V gene has CDR1 SQVTM and CDR2 ANQGSEA. Losses at the gene ends were 4 bases for V and 7 bases for J; bases not matched to a gene: 12. The CDR3 reads CSVAATGYPGGELFF. CDR3 bases: TGCAGCGTTGCAGCGACAGGGTACCCAGGCGGGGAGCTGTTTTTT.

In its sample, this clone was seen a few times. The chain has TRBV7-3 and TRBJ2-3; TRBD2 matches 11 bases. Trimming cost V 5 bases and J 6 bases; bases outside gene matches: 4. Germline V gene lookup returns CDR1 SGHTA and CDR2 FQGTGA. The CDR3 contains 14 residues. CDR3 region: CASSDSGGADTQYF. In DNA, the CDR3 is TGTGCCAGCAGCGATAGCGGGGGGGCTGATACGCAGTATTTT.

CDR3 loop: CASSLPGGEQFF. The DNA for the CDR3 is TGCGCCAGCAGCCTCCCGGGTGGTGAGCAGTTCTTC. V is TRBV4-1 and J is TRBJ2-1; D is undetermined. This CDR3 contains 12 residues. V lost 4 bases to trimming and J lost 9 bases, with 10 bases between them. In germline, CDR1 is MGHRA, CDR2 YSYEKL.

The chain recombines TRBV7-7 with TRBJ2-1; 7 bases line up with TRBD2. The J segment lost 4 bases and the V segment lost 2 bases, leaving 8 bases of the junction unmatched. The germline CDR1 and CDR2 sequences are SSHAT and FNYEAQ (reference sequence). The CDR3 runs to 16 residues. CDR3 sequence (DNA): TGTGCCAGCAGCTTACTCGGACGAGCGGGGTACAATGAGCAGTTCTTC. The encoded protein is CASSLLGRAGYNEQFF.

Worth noting for this clone: Other DNA sequences of this sample code for an identical CDR3. The chain carries TRBV5-1 and TRBJ2-1, with 8 bases identical to TRBD1. CDR3 size: 15 residues. Germline V gives CDR1 SGHRS, CDR2 YFSETQ. Germline trimming cut 4 bases from V and 5 bases from J; bases unmatched to any gene: 8. The CDR3 spells CASSPGTGGNNEQFF. The CDR3 DNA follows: TGCGCCAGCAGCCCTGGGACAGGTGGGAACAATGAGCAGTTCTTC.

V gene TRBV7-9 combines with J gene TRBJ1-1, with TRBD1 matching over 8 bases. This CDR3 region has 13 residues. CDR1 SEHNR and CDR2 FQNEAQ come from the germline V gene (reference sequence). V lost 0 bases and J lost 11; bases outside the gene matches: 5. CDR3 sequence: CASSLAYRGMAFF. CDR3 in DNA: TGTGCCAGCAGCTTAGCATACAGGGGGATGGCTTTCTTT.

CDR3 loop: CASSVGQGDGYTF. CDR3 DNA sequence: TGTGCCAGCAGCGTAGGACAGGGGGACGGCTACACCTTC. This chain links TRBV9 with TRBJ1-2, with 9 bases aligning to TRBD1. The V gene end was trimmed by 0 bases and the J gene end by 8 bases; junction bases not matched to a gene: 2. Germline V gives CDR1 SGDLS, CDR2 YYNGEE. The CDR3 is 13 amino acids.